The sequence of this TCR beta chain was determined in a study of blood T cell repertoires in COVID-19 (dated by TCRdb to about 2020). About the full investigation: Collaborator samples came from the United States, Italy and Spain and covered acute and convalescent phases of COVID-19. The material from the prospective study consisted of cDNA or gDNA derived from T cells, B-cell-depleted T cells, or PBMCs. The samples were drawn from the first 160 participants of the ongoing ImmuneRACE study and from 1,200 or so subjects provided by 6 global collaborators. The sample metadata nearly always contained a de-identified subject ID, COVID-19 status, age in years and sex. Deeply sampled blood TCRbeta repertoires from subjects exposed to, actively infected with, or recovered from COVID-19 were included in the dataset. Where available, HLA class I and class II types were taken from metadata supplied by the sample provider and were not determined by assay-based typing. The repertoires were made available in a free public database intended to serve as a resource for research on the immune response to SARS-CoV-2.

A word on this clone: Its antigen is not yet known. Per-nucleotide qualities are absent, and no much larger clonotype sits a single base away.

Whole blood was collected in K2EDTA tubes by collaborating institutions according to the institutions' own protocols. For TCRbeta analysis, collaborators shipped samples in one of three forms: frozen whole blood, isolated PBMCs, or DNA extracted from either of those sample types. Broad study findings and their caveats: How much clinical and demographic metadata was included differed by source and by participant, and the metadata was provided uncurated.

The immunoSEQ Assay, a bias-controlled multiplex PCR, was used to amplify TCRbeta CDR3 regions from genomic DNA. On the study's bioinformatics: The number of nucleated cells in each sample was estimated from the amplification of reference gene primers within the assay. Sequence reads were collapsed and filtered to measure the absolute abundance of every unique TCRbeta CDR3 rearrangement. Productive Simpson clonality was computed per sample as the square root of Simpson's diversity index over productive rearrangements. Entries here come from immuneACCESS through TCRdb and include only in-frame sequences with V and J called. Some clones fail to appear in such tables; in the studies checked, an unresolved V gene covers under half of the shortfall, and the cause of the remainder is unknown. V and J calls and clone size are given by that table; D and trimming were obtained from the DNA. This sample lists 75,000 to 95,000 clones; approximately 86% were detected once. Around 3.7% of the sample belongs to the ten largest clones.

The V end loses 0 bases and the J end loses 1 base, and a stretch of 6 bases separates them. According to the germline V gene, CDR1 reads ENHRY and CDR2 reads SYGVKD. The CDR3 contains 14 residues, cysteine and phenylalanine counted. Just the 42-base CDR3 DNA is kept, in frame starting at base 1. The receptor's source is a man aged 50 to 59 with acute or convalescent COVID-19. The sample was peripheral blood. The chain is assembled from TRBV10-3 and TRBJ2-5; the D gene is perhaps TRBD1, on 6 matching bases. The DNA sequence follows: TGTGCCATCAGTGAGTCCAGGGGCCAAGAGACCCAGTACTTC. It codes for CAISESRGQETQYF.